A selection of T cell receptor beta chains follows, all from one sample in a study of T cell responses to AZD1222 COVID-19 vaccine. Assay used: immunoSEQ multiplex PCR; TCRdb lists only in-frame clones, some missing. The sample yields under 95,000 clones, about 86% seen once. Sequenced here: peripheral blood, sampled on day 0 of AZD1222 vaccination. These receptors came from an adult in good health. Both conserved end residues are part of each CDR3. Each record gives: J gene, V gene, D gene, clone size, CDR3 DNA, CDR3 protein. The D gene is left open where the match is weak. Rows give clone size only sometimes, using once, few, many, or a class for an expanded clone.

TRBJ2-5 TRBV28 TRBD2 - TGTGCCAGCAGTTTAAGCCTAGCGGGAGCATGGACCCAGTACTTC CASSLSLAGAWTQYF
TRBJ2-1 TRBV27 - few TGTGCCAGCAGTTTCTTTGTTTTAGGCGGGTCCACTGGGTACAATGAGCAGTTCTTC CASSFFVLGGSTGYNEQFF
TRBJ1-2 TRBV7-9 TRBD1 - TGTGCCAGCAGCCGTACAGGGGGCAAGGATGGCTACACCTTC CASSRTGGKDGYTF
TRBJ1-6 TRBV7-9 - - TGTGCCAGCAGCTTAGGGGGAGGAAATTCACCCCTCCACTTT CASSLGGGNSPLHF
TRBJ1-2 TRBV7-2 - few TGTGCCAGCAGCTTTAGCCAGGGCACTAACTATGGCTACACCTTC CASSFSQGTNYGYTF
TRBJ2-2 TRBV11-2 - once TGTGCCAGCAGCTTAGTCACTGGCAGGGACGACACCGGGGAGCTGTTTTTT CASSLVTGRDDTGELFF
TRBJ2-1 TRBV10-3 - few TGTGCCATCAGTGAGTCAGGCAATGAGCAGTTCTTC CAISESGNEQFF
TRBJ2-7 TRBV5-1 - once TGCGCCAGCAGCTTGGAGACAGGCGCTCCCTACGAGCAGTACTTC CASSLETGAPYEQYF
TRBJ2-1 TRBV28 - - TGTGCCAGCAGTTTTCCCCGCGGGTCTGGTAGTAGTGAGCAGTTCTTC CASSFPRGSGSSEQFF
TRBJ2-2 TRBV7-2 - - TGTGCCAGCAGCTTGTACAGAAACACCGGGGAGCTGTTTTTT CASSLYRNTGELFF
TRBJ1-4 TRBV11-3 - few TGTGCCAGCAGCCCTCAGGGAGCACCTAATGAAAAACTGTTTTTT CASSPQGAPNEKLFF
TRBJ1-5 TRBV5-1 TRBD1 - TGCGCCAGCATACTTACAGGGGTGGATCAGCCCCAGCATTTT CASILTGVDQPQHF
TRBJ2-3 TRBV30 - - TGTGCCCGCGACAGGACCCGCACAGATACGCAGTATTTT CARDRTRTDTQYF
TRBJ1-1 TRBV7-2 - - TGTGCCAGCAGCTTGGGGGGAGGGAACACTGAAGCTTTCTTT CASSLGGGNTEAFF
TRBJ2-7 TRBV19 - - TGTGCCAGTAGTATAGTCGGACACGATGGATACGAGCAGTACTTC CASSIVGHDGYEQYF
TRBJ2-6 TRBV12-5 TRBD1 - TGTGCTAGTGGTTTGGTTGGACAGGGGGCGCTTTCTGGGGCCAACGTCCTGACTTTC CASGLVGQGALSGANVLTF
TRBJ2-5 TRBV23-1 - - TGCGCCAGCCCGACACCGCCGGAGACCCAGTACTTC CASPTPPETQYF
TRBJ2-7 TRBV28 TRBD2 - TGTGCCAGCAGCCCGTTCGCACTAGCGGGAGGAACCGCCTACGAGCAGTACTTC CASSPFALAGGTAYEQYF
TRBJ2-7 TRBV7-9 TRBD2 - TGTGCCAGCAGCCCTAGCGGGAGTTTCTACGAGCAGTACTTC CASSPSGSFYEQYF
TRBJ2-1 TRBV28 TRBD2 - TGTGCCAGCGGGTCGTGGGGGACTAGCGGGATCAATGAGCAGTTCTTC CASGSWGTSGINEQFF
TRBJ2-5 TRBV3-1/TRBV3-2 - - TGTGCCAGCAGCCAAGATTCCGAGACCCAGTACTTC CASSQDSETQYF
TRBJ2-1 TRBV7-9 - - TGTGCCAGCGCCGGCGACAATGAGCAGTTCTTC CASAGDNEQFF
TRBJ2-4 TRBV7-9 TRBD1 - TGTGCCAGCAGCTTAGTGGGACAGGAGGTCAAAAACATTCAGTACTTC CASSLVGQEVKNIQYF
TRBJ1-5 TRBV7-2 - - TGTGCCAGCAGCTTGGTGGACGGGGGAAGTCAGCCCCAGCATTTT CASSLVDGGSQPQHF
TRBJ1-2 TRBV19 TRBD1 - TGTGCCAGCACTGGACAGGGGGCGCGGGGCTACACCTTC CASTGQGARGYTF
TRBJ1-2 TRBV11-3 TRBD1 few TGTGCCAGCAGCCGGGACAGGGCTGGTGGCTACACCTTC CASSRDRAGGYTF
TRBJ1-1 TRBV12-3/TRBV12-4 - few TGTGCCAGCACCTCGTATTTTGAAGCTTTCTTT CASTSYFEAFF
TRBJ2-1 TRBV20-1 TRBD2 - TGCAGTGCTAGTGCCAGCGTGGGACTAGCACCGAACAATGAGCAGTTCTTC CSASASVGLAPNNEQFF
TRBJ2-1 TRBV5-1 - once TGCGCCAGCAGCTTATCAACTTCCATAAGCTCCTACAATGAGCAGTTCTTC CASSLSTSISSYNEQFF
TRBJ1-5 TRBV7-4 - - TGTGCCAGCAGCTTTCTAACTGGGCCCTACGGGGGCAATCAGCCCCAGCATTTT CASSFLTGPYGGNQPQHF
TRBJ2-5 TRBV6-4 - - TGTGCCAGCAGCCGGGAGCACCAAGAGACCCAGTACTTC CASSREHQETQYF
TRBJ1-5 TRBV2 - - TGTGCCAGCACCCAGGGCCTCTCAGGTTTGCCCCAGCATTTT CASTQGLSGLPQHF
TRBJ2-7 TRBV14 - - TGTGCCAGCAGCCTACAGGGAAGGGAGCAGTACTTC CASSLQGREQYF
TRBJ1-2 TRBV29-1 TRBD1 - TGCAGCGTTGAAGGCCTATGGACAGGGGGCCATGGCTACACCTTC CSVEGLWTGGHGYTF
TRBJ2-1 TRBV7-2 TRBD1 once TGTGCCACCCTAAGACAGGGGAGCTCCTACAATGAGCAGTTCTTC CATLRQGSSYNEQFF
TRBJ2-5 TRBV27 - - TGTGCCAGCAGTCCAACACGCCGTCTTGGGACCCAGTACTTC CASSPTRRLGTQYF
TRBJ2-7 TRBV7-2 - - TGTGCCAGCAGCCATCAGACAGGGGAGGGCTACGAGCAGTACTTC CASSHQTGEGYEQYF
TRBJ2-7 TRBV7-3 TRBD2 - TGTGCCAGCAGCCCCGGACTAGCGGCAACCTACGAGCAGTACTTC CASSPGLAATYEQYF
TRBJ1-4 TRBV7-9 - - TGTGCCAGCAGCTTAGGAGCCAGGAGAACAACTAATGAAAAACTGTTTTTT CASSLGARRTTNEKLFF
TRBJ1-2 TRBV21-1 - - TGTGCCAGCAGCTCCGGACTGACTATGGGCTACACCTTC CASSSGLTMGYTF
TRBJ1-6 TRBV10-3 TRBD1 - TGTGCCATGGGGGGCCAGGGGGGTTCACCCCTCCACTTT CAMGGQGGSPLHF
TRBJ1-5 TRBV28 TRBD1 - TGTGCCAGCAGTCAAAATGAGGCCAGGGGGAATCAGCCCCAGCATTTT CASSQNEARGNQPQHF
TRBJ2-7 TRBV2 TRBD2 - TGTGCCAGCAAGCGGCAGGCTAGCGGGGGGTACGAGCAGTACTTC CASKRQASGGYEQYF
TRBJ2-1 TRBV5-4 - - TGTGCCAGCAGCCCGACTATTGCTAGGTCCAATGAGCAGTTCTTC CASSPTIARSNEQFF
TRBJ2-5 TRBV7-9 TRBD2 - TGTGCCAGCAGCCCCATGGGGGGGCAAGAGACCCAGTACTTC CASSPMGGQETQYF
TRBJ2-7 TRBV6-1 TRBD1 - TGTGCCAGCAGTGAAGGGACAGGATACGACGAGCAGTACTTC CASSEGTGYDEQYF